This TCR beta chain is from a study of early T cells in non-severe SARS-CoV-2 infection. CDR3 size: 15 residues. V was pared by 4 bases and J by 3 bases, with 16 bases between. Germline loops: CDR1 SQVTM, CDR2 ANQGSEA. TCRdb re-called the 5' RACE reads through MiXCR, storing one row per CDR3 protein. The table lists about 69,000 distinct CDR3 sequences, about an eighth of them singletons, with over 12% in the top ten. The TCR sequence derives from an adult who was a healthcare worker with PCR-confirmed SARS-CoV-2 infection or an uninfected control (not recorded which). This chain uses TRBV29-1 with TRBJ2-1; D is perhaps TRBD1 or TRBD2 (7 bases each). Sequenced input: whole blood. In nucleotides, the CDR3 is TGCAGCGTTGTGGGAGGGGGCGCAAGCTACAATGAGCAGTTCTTC. Translated: CSVVGGGASYNEQFF.